What follows are 23 T cell receptor beta chains derived from one specimen sequenced in a study of radiation and T cells in renal cell carcinoma. Data came from immunoSEQ multiplex PCR; TCRdb stores just in-frame clones and leaves some out. The sample has just over 15,000 clones; 56% are singletons. Treatment noted: treatment-naive control, cytoreductive nephrectomy. Sequenced here: tumor tissue, sampled from a patient whose treatment was nephrectomy without radiotherapy. The receptor source for this set is a man aged 45-60 years with renal cell carcinoma.

This clone came up once. The chain combines TRBV7-9 with TRBJ2-6, with D maybe TRBD2 (5 bases). Germline V CDR1 and CDR2: SEHNR, FQNEAQ (reference sequence). The V gene lost 1 base and the J gene lost 0 bases, with 10 bases spanning the gap. The CDR3 contains 17 residues. The CDR3 protein is CASSLGGGLSGANVLTF. DNA of the CDR3: TGTGCCAGCAGCTTAGGTGGCGGACTCTCTGGGGCCAACGTCCTGACTTTC.

By proportion, this clone is medium-sized. This rearrangement joins TRBV28 to TRBJ2-2, with D perhaps matching TRBD1 or TRBD2 (6 bases each). Trimming left V 4 bases short and J 6 bases short, with 15 bases between. This CDR3 has 15 amino acids. The V gene's germline CDR1 is MDHEN and CDR2 SYDVKM. The DNA for the CDR3 is TGTGCCAGCAGTTGGGGGGCCCGGGTTTCCGGGGAGCTGTTTTTT. Translating it yields CASSWGARVSGELFF.

V is TRBV7-9 and J is TRBJ2-1, with 7 bases lining up with TRBD1. The CDR3 consists of 14 residues. CDR1 and CDR2 (germline): SEHNR, FQNEAQ (reference sequence). Trimming took 3 bases from V and 6 from J; bases not matched to a gene: 5. CDR3 residues: CASSFLGQANEQFF. The CDR3 nucleotides read TGTGCCAGCAGCTTCCTAGGACAGGCCAATGAGCAGTTCTTC. Full variable domain (missing parts from reference TRBV7-9 and TRBJ2-1): DTGVSQNPRHKITKRGQNVTFRCDPISEHNRLYWYRQTLGQGPEFLTYFQNEAQLEKSRLLSDRFSAERPKGSFSTLEIQRTEQGDSAMYLCASSFLGQANEQFFGPGTRLTVL.

V and J are TRBV30 and TRBJ2-3; 9 positions agree with TRBD2. CDR3 length: 14 residues. Losses at the gene ends were 3 bases for V and 5 bases for J; bases not matched to a gene: 6. Germline V gene sequence: CDR1 GTSNPN, CDR2 SVGIG (reference sequence). CDR3: CAWRTSGTRDTQYF. The CDR3 DNA reads as TGTGCCTGGAGGACTAGCGGCACCCGAGATACGCAGTATTTT.

The CDR3 loop reads CASSVAGGNEQFF. CDR3 DNA: TGTGCCAGTAGCGTAGCGGGGGGGAATGAGCAGTTCTTC. V usage is TRBV19 and J usage is TRBJ2-1, with 11 bases that match TRBD2. The CDR3 consists of 13 residues. The V gene's germline CDR1 is LNHDA and CDR2 SQIVND (reference sequence). The V gene end was trimmed by 6 bases and the J gene end by 7 bases; junction bases not matched to a gene: 2.

In the case of this clone: This sample includes further DNA sequences coding for the same CDR3. The V and J genes are TRBV27 and TRBJ1-1; perhaps TRBD1 as D (5 bases). This CDR3 is 13 amino acids long. Germline loops: CDR1 MNHEY, CDR2 SMNVEV (reference sequence). V gave up 2 bases and J gave up 4 bases, with 8 bases separating them. Here the CDR3 DNA reads TGTGCCAGCAGTTTAGGAGGGGCCACTGAAGCTTTCTTT. Translating it yields CASSLGGATEAFF.

This clone was recorded once. The chain recombines TRBV4-1 with TRBJ2-7; 8 nucleotides match TRBD2. This CDR3 spans 17 amino acids. J lost 4 bases, V lost 4 bases, and 15 bases had no gene match. CDR1 and CDR2 (germline): MGHRA, YSYEKL. CDR3 amino acids: CASSPTTTSGKFYEQYF. CDR3 nucleotide sequence: TGCGCCAGCAGCCCTACGACTACTAGCGGCAAATTTTACGAGCAGTACTTC.

The chain recombines TRBV27 with TRBJ2-1, with a tentative D call TRBD2 (5 bases). This CDR3 is 14 amino acids long. CDR1 and CDR2 (germline): MNHEY, SMNVEV (reference sequence). V shed 1 base and J shed 4 bases, with 8 bases lying between them. The CDR3 sequence is CASSLFRGYNEQFF. The CDR3 DNA reads TGTGCCAGCAGTTTATTTAGAGGGTACAATGAGCAGTTCTTC.

This clone was found once. V usage is TRBV5-1 and J usage is TRBJ2-3, with TRBD2 identical over 7 bases. The CDR3 is 14 amino acids. Germline CDR1 SGHRS, CDR2 YFSETQ. The junction had 4 bases not matched to a gene; V was cut back by 0 bases and J by 6 bases. The CDR3: CASSLEAGSDTQYF. The CDR3 region has the DNA TGCGCCAGCAGCTTGGAAGCGGGAAGTGATACGCAGTATTTT.

This CDR3 reads CSVEGRLAGNSYNEQFF. In DNA, the CDR3 is TGCAGCGTTGAAGGACGGTTAGCGGGTAACTCCTACAATGAGCAGTTCTTC. The V and J genes are TRBV29-1 and TRBJ2-1, with TRBD2 matching over 7 bases. CDR1 is SQVTM, CDR2 ANQGSEA, per germline. J was trimmed by 0 bases and V by 1 base; bases with no gene match: 9. The CDR3 spans 17 residues.

Remarks on this clone: The junction departs from the called germline gene at one end, perhaps through a read error. This chain joins TRBV15 and TRBJ2-7, with 8 bases aligning to TRBD1. The CDR3 has 18 amino acids. Germline V gene lookup returns CDR1 LNHNV and CDR2 YYDKDF (reference sequence). In nucleotides, the CDR3 is TGTGCCGCCAGCAGAGAGTTGGGAGGACAGGGCGGGGTCTACGAGCAGTACTTC. This encodes CAASRELGGQGGVYEQYF.

V is TRBV5-1 and J is TRBJ2-3, with 7 bases lining up with TRBD1. Unmatched junction bases numbered 5, after V lost 2 bases and J lost 2 bases. CDR3 length: 15 amino acids. Germline-derived CDR1 and CDR2 are SGHRS and YFSETQ. CDR3 residues: CASSFSGTDTDTQYF. CDR3 bases: TGCGCCAGCAGCTTTTCCGGGACAGACACAGATACGCAGTATTTT.

A few counts support this clone. This chain joins TRBV5-1 and TRBJ2-7; 7 bases line up with TRBD1. The length of the CDR3 is 16 residues. With V trimmed by 0 bases and J by 4 bases, 10 bases remained unmatched. CDR1 SGHRS and CDR2 YFSETQ come from the germline V gene. The CDR3 bases are TGCGCCAGCAGCTTGGCTTCCGGACAGGTTGCATACGAGCAGTACTTC. Translated: CASSLASGQVAYEQYF.

The gene calls are TRBV5-4 and TRBJ2-1; maybe TRBD2 (6 bases). Looked up from germline, CDR1 is SGHNT and CDR2 is YYREEE (reference sequence). The ends were cut back, 4 bases at V and 2 bases at J, with 19 bases in the middle. The CDR3 length is 17 residues. Here the CDR3 DNA reads TGTGCCAGCAGCCCCGGATATCCGGGAGAAACCTACAATGAGCAGTTCTTC. Its protein is CASSPGYPGETYNEQFF. Supplemented by reference TRBV5-4 and TRBJ2-1, the full variable domain reads ETGVTQSPTHLIKTRGQQVTLRCSSQSGHNTVSWYQQALGQGPQFIFQYYREEENGRGNFPPRFSGLQFPNYSSELNVNALELDDSALYLCASSPGYPGETYNEQFFGPGTRLTVL.

CDR3 sequence reads: CASSPTGLGAGGYTF. CDR3 nucleotide sequence: TGCGCCAGCAGCCCTACAGGGCTGGGGGCGGGTGGCTACACCTTC. The chain is built from TRBV4-1 and TRBJ1-2; D is perhaps TRBD1 (6 bases). With 4 bases removed from V and 7 bases from J, the gap between germline ends came to 19 bases. The CDR3 spans 15 residues. CDR1 MGHRA and CDR2 YSYEKL come from the germline V gene.

This clone turned up a few times. The CDR3 here is CASSQTGQYEQFF. CDR3 sequence (DNA): TGTGCCAGCAGCCAAACCGGTCAATATGAGCAGTTCTTC. The chain uses TRBV14 and TRBJ2-1; D uncertain. This CDR3 is built from 13 residues. The V gene's germline CDR1 is SGHDN and CDR2 FVKESK. V was cut by 2 bases and J by 8 bases, with 10 bases left in between.

The chain links TRBV10-3 to TRBJ2-2, with TRBD2 identical over 9 bases. This CDR3 has 12 residues. J was trimmed by 7 bases and V by 9 bases; bases with no gene match: 3. Germline CDR1 is ENHRY and CDR2 is SYGVKD. The DNA of the CDR3 is TGTGCCATTAGCGGGAGCGGCGGGGAGCTGTTTTTT. Amino acids: CAISGSGGELFF.

V usage is TRBV12-5 and J usage is TRBJ2-1, with 9 bases matching TRBD2. From germline, CDR1 is LGHNT and CDR2 FRNRAP. J gave up 4 bases and V 3 bases, and 4 bases lay outside the gene matches. The CDR3 spans 15 residues. The CDR3 loop reads CASGLGTSSYNEQFF. The CDR3 DNA sequence: TGTGCTAGTGGTTTAGGGACTAGCTCTTACAATGAGCAGTTCTTC.

The chain recombines TRBV2 with TRBJ2-1; 11 bases align to TRBD2. This CDR3 region has 14 residues. CDR1 is SNHLY and CDR2 is FYNNEI in the germline V gene. J lost 10 bases, V lost 10 bases, and 12 bases had no gene match. The CDR3 bases are TGTGCCAACTTAAGGGCTAGCGGGGGGTACGAGCAGTTCTTC. As protein: CANLRASGGYEQFF.

This clone was counted between two and nine times. The rearrangement uses TRBV4-1 and TRBJ2-5; D is tentatively TRBD1 or TRBD2 (5 bases each). The CDR3 is 18 amino acids. The V end was cut by 4 bases, the J end by 1 base, with 22 bases between. The germline CDR1 and CDR2 sequences are MGHRA and YSYEKL. The CDR3 sequence is CASSLGTSGTGRQETQYF. Here the CDR3 DNA reads TGCGCCAGCAGCCTAGGGACCTCCGGAACTGGGCGCCAAGAGACCCAGTACTTC.

V gene TRBV27 combines with J gene TRBJ1-1; 7 bases are a match to TRBD1. CDR1 MNHEY and CDR2 SMNVEV come from the germline V gene (reference sequence). V trimming: 5 bases; J trimming: 4 bases; junction bases outside the gene matches: 7. The CDR3 loop spans 14 amino acids. CDR3 DNA sequence: TGTGCCAGCAGTGTAACAGGGGCCCGCACTGAAGCTTTCTTT. It specifies CASSVTGARTEAFF.

CDR3 residues: CAWKQGTYEQYF. CDR3 in DNA: TGTGCCTGGAAACAGGGAACCTACGAGCAGTACTTC. The chain is built from TRBV30 and TRBJ2-7; D perhaps matches TRBD1 (6 bases). Germline V gene data show CDR1 as GTSNPN and CDR2 as SVGIG (reference sequence). Trimming shortened V by 4 bases and J by 2 bases, and 9 bases separated the two germline ends. The CDR3 covers 12 residues.

The chain is built from TRBV5-5 and TRBJ2-7; D not resolved. CDR3 length equals 14 residues. CDR1 is SGHKS, CDR2 YYEKEE, per germline (reference sequence). V gave up 10 bases and J gave up 0 bases, with 17 bases separating them. The CDR3 spells CARLPDMFSYEQYF. CDR3 DNA sequence: TGTGCCCGATTACCCGACATGTTCTCCTACGAGCAGTACTTC.